The 3 T cell receptor beta chains in this list originate from one sample, sequenced in a study of blood T cell repertoires in COVID-19. Only in-frame clones appear in the TCRdb table, and some are missing; sequencing was by immunoSEQ multiplex PCR. The sample carries about 240,000 clones, 87% recorded once. Source material: peripheral blood. The receptors were gathered from a man aged 60 to 75 who had recovered from COVID-19.

The chain links TRBV6-6 to TRBJ2-5; 8 nucleotides agree with TRBD2. This CDR3 spans 14 amino acids. Trimming took 5 bases from V and 2 from J; bases not matched to a gene: 4. Germline assignment: CDR1 MNHNY and CDR2 SVGAGI (reference sequence). CDR3 in DNA: TGTGCCAGCAGTACAGCGGGGGCGCAAGAGACCCAGTACTTC. Encoded protein: CASSTAGAQETQYF.

The chain couples TRBV7-9 to TRBJ2-7; D gene ambiguous. V was cut by 5 bases and J by 5 bases, with 25 bases left in between. There are 17 residues in the CDR3. CDR1 is SEHNR and CDR2 is FQNEAQ in the germline V gene (reference sequence). CDR3 sequence reads: CASSRDTVRRTSHEQYF. CDR3 DNA: TGTGCCAGCAGCCGCGACACCGTGCGCCGTACATCTCACGAGCAGTACTTC.

This chain joins TRBV7-9 and TRBJ2-1; D is possibly TRBD1 (6 bases). There are 13 residues in the CDR3. Germline CDR1 reads SEHNR; CDR2 reads FQNEAQ (reference sequence). The V gene lost 7 bases and the J gene lost 5 bases, with 12 bases spanning the gap. The CDR3 region is CASTRTAHNEQFF. The CDR3 DNA reads as TGTGCCAGCACGAGGACAGCGCACAATGAGCAGTTCTTC.